The TCR beta chain described here comes from a study of T-cell reconstitution after alpha-beta-depleted transplantation in children. Preparation of the TCRbeta library used unique molecular identifiers. From the PCR reads, TCRdb called clonotypes with MiXCR, one entry per CDR3 protein. The table shows some 50,000 distinct CDR3 sequences, with about 10% occurring only once. Study-level results: Surviving thymic progenitors and recipient T cells were the source of high TCRbeta diversity at day 60 in some patients. Several hundred expanded graft clones reportedly supplied alpha-beta T cells about two months after transplant.

This clonotype was observed a handful of times. Its target is unknown. Trimming cost V 4 bases and J 3 bases; bases outside gene matches: 10. Germline CDR1 SGHRS, CDR2 YFSETQ. CDR3 length equals 16 residues. This receptor was taken from a male patient aged 2 to 10 who had a stem cell transplant for chronic granulomatous disease, so the T cells may come from the graft donor. The sample was PBMCs, mostly from graft donor cells, taken 60 days after TCRalphabeta/CD19-depleted stem cell transplant. The chain employs TRBV5-1 and TRBJ2-7; 10 positions match TRBD2. CDR3 DNA sequence: TGCGCCAGCAGCCGGGAACCGGGACTAGCGTTCTACGAGCAGTACTTC. It codes for CASSREPGLAFYEQYF.